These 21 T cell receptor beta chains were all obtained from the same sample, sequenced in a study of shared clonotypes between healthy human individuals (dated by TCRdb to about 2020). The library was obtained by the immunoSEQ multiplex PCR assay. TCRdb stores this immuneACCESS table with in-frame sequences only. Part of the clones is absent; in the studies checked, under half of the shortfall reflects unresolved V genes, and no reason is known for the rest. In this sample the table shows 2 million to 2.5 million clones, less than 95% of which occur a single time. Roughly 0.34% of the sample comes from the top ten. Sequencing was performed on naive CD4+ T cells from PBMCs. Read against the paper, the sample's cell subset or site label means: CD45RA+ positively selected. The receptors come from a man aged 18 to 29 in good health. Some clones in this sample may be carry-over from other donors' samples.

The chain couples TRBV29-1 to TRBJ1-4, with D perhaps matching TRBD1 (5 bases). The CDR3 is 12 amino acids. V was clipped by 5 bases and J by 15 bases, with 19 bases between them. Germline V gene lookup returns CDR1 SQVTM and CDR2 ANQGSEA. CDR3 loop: CSVQGIGVSMFF. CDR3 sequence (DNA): TGCAGCGTTCAGGGAATAGGTGTTTCGATGTTTTTT.

This chain's CDR3 is CASSLLAGSSGNTIYF. In DNA, the CDR3 is TGTGCCAGCAGTTTATTGGCAGGGAGCTCTGGAAACACCATATATTTT. This chain joins TRBV28 and TRBJ1-3; D is perhaps TRBD1 (5 bases). Trimming pared 1 base from V and 0 bases from J, leaving 10 bases between. The CDR3 has 16 residues. Germline V gene data show CDR1 as MDHEN and CDR2 as SYDVKM.

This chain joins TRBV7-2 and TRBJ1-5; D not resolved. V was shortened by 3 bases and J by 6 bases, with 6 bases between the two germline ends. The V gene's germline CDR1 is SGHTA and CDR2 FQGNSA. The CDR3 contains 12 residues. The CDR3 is CASSFGFQPQHF. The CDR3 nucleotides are TGTGCCAGCAGCTTCGGATTTCAGCCCCAGCATTTT.

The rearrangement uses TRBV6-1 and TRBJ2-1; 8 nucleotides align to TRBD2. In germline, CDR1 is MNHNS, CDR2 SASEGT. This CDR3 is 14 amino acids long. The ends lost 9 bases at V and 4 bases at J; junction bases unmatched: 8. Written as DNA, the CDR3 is TGTGCCAGTGCGCGGGAGGCCGGTTACAATGAGCAGTTCTTC. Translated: CASAREAGYNEQFF.

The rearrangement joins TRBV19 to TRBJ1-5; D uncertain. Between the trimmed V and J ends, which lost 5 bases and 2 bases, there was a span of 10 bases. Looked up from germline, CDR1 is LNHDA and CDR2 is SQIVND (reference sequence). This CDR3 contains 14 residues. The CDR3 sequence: CASSWLAGNQPQHF. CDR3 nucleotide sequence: TGTGCCAGTAGTTGGTTAGCCGGCAATCAGCCCCAGCATTTT.

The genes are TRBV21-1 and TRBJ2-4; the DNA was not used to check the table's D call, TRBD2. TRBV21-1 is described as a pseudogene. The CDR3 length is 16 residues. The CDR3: CASGRLAGVVKNIQYF. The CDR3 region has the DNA TGTGCCAGCGGGAGACTAGCGGGAGTTGTCAAAAACATTCAGTACTTC.

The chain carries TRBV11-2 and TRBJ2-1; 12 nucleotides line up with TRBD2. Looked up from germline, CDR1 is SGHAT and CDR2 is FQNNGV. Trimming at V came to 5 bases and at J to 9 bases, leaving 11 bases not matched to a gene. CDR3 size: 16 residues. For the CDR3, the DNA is TGTGCCAGCAGCCCGAGGTCGGCTAGCGGGAGGGGTGAGCAGTTCTTC. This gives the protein CASSPRSASGRGEQFF.

This CDR3 is CASSEYTGRPFGNTIYF. In DNA form, the CDR3 reads TGTGCCAGCAGTGAATATACTGGCAGGCCTTTTGGAAACACCATATATTTT. V and J are TRBV25-1 and TRBJ1-3; D gene uncertain. There are 17 residues in the CDR3. Trimming removed 0 bases at V and 3 bases at J, with 15 bases between. The germline CDR1 and CDR2 sequences are MGHDK and SYGVNS.

As DNA, the CDR3 is TGCGCCAGCAGCCGGACTAGCGGGAGTCCCTACGAGCAGTACTTC. Amino acids: CASSRTSGSPYEQYF. The V call is TRBV5-1, the J call TRBJ2-7; 13 nucleotides align to TRBD2. Germline CDR1 SGHRS, CDR2 YFSETQ. Trimming removed 4 bases from V and 2 bases from J; junction bases left unmatched: 3. The CDR3 extends over 15 amino acids.

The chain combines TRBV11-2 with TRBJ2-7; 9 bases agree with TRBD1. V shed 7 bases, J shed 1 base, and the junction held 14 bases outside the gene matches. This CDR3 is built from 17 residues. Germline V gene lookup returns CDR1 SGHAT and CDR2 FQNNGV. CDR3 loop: CASTFRQGTGLSYEQYF. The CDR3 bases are TGTGCCAGCACCTTCAGACAGGGGACAGGGTTATCCTACGAGCAGTACTTC.

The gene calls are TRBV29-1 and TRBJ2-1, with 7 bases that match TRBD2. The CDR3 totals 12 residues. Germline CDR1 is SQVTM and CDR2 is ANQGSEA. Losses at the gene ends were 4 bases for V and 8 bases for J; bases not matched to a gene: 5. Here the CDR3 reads CSVGTSVDEQFF. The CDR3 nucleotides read TGCAGCGTTGGAACTAGCGTTGATGAGCAGTTCTTC.

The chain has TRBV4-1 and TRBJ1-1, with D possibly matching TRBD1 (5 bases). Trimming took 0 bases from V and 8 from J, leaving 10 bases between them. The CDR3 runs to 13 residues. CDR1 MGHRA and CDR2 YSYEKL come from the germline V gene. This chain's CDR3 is CASSQDPSGEAFF. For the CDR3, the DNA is TGCGCCAGCAGCCAAGATCCGTCAGGGGAAGCTTTCTTT.

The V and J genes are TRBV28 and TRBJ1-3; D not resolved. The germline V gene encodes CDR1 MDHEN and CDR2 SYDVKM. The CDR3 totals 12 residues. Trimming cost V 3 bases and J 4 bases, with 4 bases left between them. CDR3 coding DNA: TGTGCCAGCAGTTTGGAAGGAAACACCATATATTTT. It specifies CASSLEGNTIYF.

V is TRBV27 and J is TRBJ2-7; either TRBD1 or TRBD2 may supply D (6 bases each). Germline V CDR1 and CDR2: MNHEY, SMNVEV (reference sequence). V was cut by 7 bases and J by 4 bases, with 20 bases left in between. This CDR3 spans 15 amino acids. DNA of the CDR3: TGTGCCAGCAATTCAATCGGGGGCGATCCATACGAGCAGTACTTC. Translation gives CASNSIGGDPYEQYF.

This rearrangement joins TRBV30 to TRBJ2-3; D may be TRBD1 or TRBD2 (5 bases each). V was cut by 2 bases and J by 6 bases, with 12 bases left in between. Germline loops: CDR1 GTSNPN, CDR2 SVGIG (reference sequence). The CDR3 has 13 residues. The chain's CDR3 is CAWSPGPPDTQYF. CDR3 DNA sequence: TGTGCCTGGAGTCCGGGACCCCCGGATACGCAGTATTTT.

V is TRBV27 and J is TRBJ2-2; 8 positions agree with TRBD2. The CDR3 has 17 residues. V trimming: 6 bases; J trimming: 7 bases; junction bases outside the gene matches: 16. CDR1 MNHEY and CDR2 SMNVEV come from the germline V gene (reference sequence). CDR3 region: CASRAGWTSSNDGELFF. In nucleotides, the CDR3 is TGTGCCAGCAGAGCGGGGTGGACTAGCTCTAATGACGGGGAGCTGTTTTTT.

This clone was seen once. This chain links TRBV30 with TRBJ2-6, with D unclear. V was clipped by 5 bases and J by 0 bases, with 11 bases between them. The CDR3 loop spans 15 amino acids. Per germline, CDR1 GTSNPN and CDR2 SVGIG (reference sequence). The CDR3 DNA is TGTGCCTGGGGACCCGGTATCTCTGGGGCCAACGTCCTGACTTTC. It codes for CAWGPGISGANVLTF.

The CDR3 region is CASSLVAGRAITGELFF. The CDR3, as DNA: TGTGCCAGCAGCTTAGTAGCCGGGAGGGCCATTACCGGGGAGCTGTTTTTT. The genes are TRBV13 and TRBJ2-2, with 8 positions matching TRBD2. V shed 1 base, J shed 5 bases, and the junction held 9 bases outside the gene matches. Germline V gives CDR1 PRHDT, CDR2 FYEKMQ (reference sequence). The CDR3 has 17 residues.

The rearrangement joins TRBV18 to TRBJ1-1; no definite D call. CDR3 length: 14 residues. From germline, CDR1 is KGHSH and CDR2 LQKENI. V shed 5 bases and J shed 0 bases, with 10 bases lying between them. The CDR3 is CASSETQVNTEAFF. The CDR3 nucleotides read TGTGCCAGCTCAGAGACGCAGGTGAACACTGAAGCTTTCTTT.

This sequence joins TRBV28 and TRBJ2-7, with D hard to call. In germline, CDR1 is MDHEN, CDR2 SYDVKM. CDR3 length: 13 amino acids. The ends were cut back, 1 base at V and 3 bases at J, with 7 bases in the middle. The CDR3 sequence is CASSLSALYEQYF. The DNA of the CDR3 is TGTGCCAGCAGTTTATCTGCGCTCTACGAGCAGTACTTC.

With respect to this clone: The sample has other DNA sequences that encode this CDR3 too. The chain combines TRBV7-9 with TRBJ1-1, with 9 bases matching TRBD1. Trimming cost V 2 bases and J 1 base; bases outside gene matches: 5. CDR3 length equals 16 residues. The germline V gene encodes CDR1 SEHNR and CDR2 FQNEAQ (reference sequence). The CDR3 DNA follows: TGTGCCAGCAGCTTATTGCCGGGACAGGGGAACACTGAAGCTTTCTTT. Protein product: CASSLLPGQGNTEAFF.